One sample yielded the 17 T cell receptor beta chains listed below, sequenced in a study of T cells after yellow fever vaccination (dated 2019 in TCRdb). Libraries were prepared through 5' RACE. Sequencing was performed on an Illumina NovaSeq 6000. The public reads were quality trimmed at Q25 with fastp and then assembled into clones with MiXCR by TCRdb, keeping productive beta chains. Each entry merges the rows of one CDR3 protein and shows their most common DNA and genes. For this sample there are 150,000 to 200,000 distinct CDR3 sequences; approximately 10% appear just once. The ten largest clones take up 36% of the sample. The treatment or condition label of this sample denotes: live attenuated yellow fever vaccine strain. Sample: CD8+ T cells sorted from PBMCs, taken 15 days after the yellow fever booster vaccination. Receptors were obtained from a man in his late teens or twenties who received the YFV17D yellow fever vaccine.

The chain recombines TRBV6-6 with TRBJ1-3, with unresolved D. This CDR3 contains 13 residues. Germline CDR1 reads MNHNY; CDR2 reads SVGAGI (reference sequence). The V gene lost 2 bases and the J gene lost 1 base, with 3 bases spanning the gap. The CDR3 region is CASSYESGNTIYF. CDR3 in DNA: TGTGCCAGCAGTTACGAGTCTGGAAACACCATATATTTT.

This rearrangement joins TRBV29-1 to TRBJ2-3; D is unclear. V lost 3 bases and J lost 2, with 6 bases in between. The germline CDR1 and CDR2 sequences are SQVTM and ANQGSEA. This CDR3 contains 12 residues. This CDR3 reads CSVEGPTDTQYF. CDR3 bases: TGCAGCGTTGAGGGCCCCACAGATACGCAGTATTTT.

The V call is TRBV6-6, the J call TRBJ1-2, with 7 bases fitting TRBD1. V shed 6 bases and J 4 bases; nucleotides not matched to a gene: 5. This CDR3 has 13 amino acids. Germline loops: CDR1 MNHNY, CDR2 SVGAGI (reference sequence). The CDR3 DNA sequence: TGTGCCAGCAGGTCAGGGGGAGGCTATGGCTACACCTTC. The encoded protein is CASRSGGGYGYTF.

This clonotype was seen only a few times. The chain couples TRBV18 to TRBJ2-3; 8 positions match TRBD2. The V gene end was trimmed by 2 bases and the J gene end by 2 bases; junction bases not matched to a gene: 6. CDR1 is KGHSH, CDR2 LQKENI, per germline. The CDR3 runs to 16 residues. The CDR3 bases are TGTGCCAGCTCACCAGTGGCGGGGGGATACACAGATACGCAGTATTTT. Its protein product is CASSPVAGGYTDTQYF.

The genes are TRBV5-4 and TRBJ2-1, with 8 bases matching TRBD1. The CDR3 is 12 amino acids. In germline, CDR1 is SGHNT, CDR2 YYREEE (reference sequence). The CDR3 loop reads CASGQARNEQFF. In DNA, the CDR3 is TGTGCTTCGGGACAGGCTCGGAATGAGCAGTTCTTC.

The chain has TRBV7-9 and TRBJ1-1; D remains unclear. Germline V gives CDR1 SEHNR, CDR2 FQNEAQ (reference sequence). The CDR3 runs to 14 residues. V was shortened by 2 bases and J by 0 bases, with 7 bases between the two germline ends. CDR3 residues: CASSLSRLNTEAFF. The CDR3, as DNA: TGTGCCAGCAGCTTATCCAGACTGAACACTGAAGCTTTCTTT.

The V gene is TRBV12-5, the J gene TRBJ2-5, with 8 bases lining up with TRBD2. With 4 bases clipped from V and 1 base from J, the junction kept 5 bases outside the gene matches. CDR3 length equals 15 residues. Germline V CDR1 and CDR2: LGHNT, FRNRAP. The CDR3 nucleotides are TGTGCTAGTGGTTGGGGACTAGGCGGCCAAGAGACCCAGTACTTC. This sequence encodes CASGWGLGGQETQYF.

This clonotype was detected ten times or more. The chain combines TRBV13 with TRBJ2-1; 13 bases are shared with TRBD2. This CDR3 contains 15 residues. J lost 7 bases, V lost 4 bases, and 4 bases had no gene match. Germline loops: CDR1 PRHDT, CDR2 FYEKMQ (reference sequence). CDR3: CASSSGTSGDNEQFF. CDR3 DNA sequence: TGTGCCAGCAGCTCAGGGACTAGCGGGGATAATGAGCAGTTCTTC.

This clonotype has only a few counts. This chain links TRBV9 with TRBJ1-6; D is unclear. With 0 bases removed from V and 10 bases from J, the gap between germline ends came to 5 bases. CDR3 length: 12 residues. Germline V lookup: CDR1 SGDLS, CDR2 YYNGEE. CDR3 nucleotide sequence: TGTGCCAGCAGCGTAGATGGGTCACCCCTCCACTTT. This codes for CASSVDGSPLHF.

In this sample, this clonotype turned up many times. J is TRBJ2-3 and V is TRBV30; 8 bases fit TRBD2. Germline V gene data show CDR1 as GTSNPN and CDR2 as SVGIG (reference sequence). This CDR3 spans 15 amino acids. V dropped 5 bases and J dropped 5; count of bases not matched to a gene: 12. CDR3 DNA sequence: TGTGCCTGGCATAGCGGGGAAACCCAAATAGATACGCAGTATTTT. It encodes CAWHSGETQIDTQYF.

The gene calls are TRBV7-6 and TRBJ2-5, with D maybe TRBD2 (5 bases). Trimming shortened V by 3 bases and J by 1 base, and 6 bases separated the two germline ends. CDR1 SGHVS and CDR2 FNYEAQ come from the germline V gene. The CDR3 totals 13 residues. The chain's CDR3 is CASSLEVQETQYF. The CDR3 DNA sequence: TGTGCCAGCAGCTTGGAGGTCCAAGAGACCCAGTACTTC. The whole variable domain, filled in from reference TRBV7-6 and TRBJ2-5, reads GAGVSQSPRYKVTKRGQDVALRCDPISGHVSLYWYRQALGQGPEFLTYFNYEAQQDKSGLPNDRFSAERPEGSISTLTIQRTEQRDSAMYRCASSLEVQETQYFGPGTRLLVL.

The rearrangement links TRBV11-1 to TRBJ2-1; 13 bases align to TRBD2. Per germline, CDR1 SGHAT and CDR2 FQDESV (reference sequence). Germline trimming cut 5 bases from V and 8 bases from J; bases unmatched to any gene: 6. The CDR3 loop spans 15 amino acids. This CDR3 reads CASSDTSGGVDEQFF. DNA of the CDR3: TGTGCCAGCAGCGACACTAGCGGGGGGGTCGATGAGCAGTTCTTC.

To note about this clonotype: An end of the junction does not agree with germline; a read error may underlie this. V is TRBV20-1 and J is TRBJ1-3; D unclear. The CDR3 covers 17 residues. Looked up from germline, CDR1 is DFQATT and CDR2 is SNEGSKA (reference sequence). CDR3 region: CSARNSRDNTAGNTKYF. CDR3 coding DNA: TGCAGTGCTAGAAACTCCCGAGACAATACCGCCGGAAACACCAAATATTTT.

Note on this clonotype: The DNA is left out, because the CDR3 cannot be placed on it with certainty; the CDR3 is given as TCRdb lists it. The chain has TRBV21-1 and TRBJ1-3; TRBD1 is the table's D call and was not checked against the DNA. TRBV21-1 represents a pseudogene. Counting both end residues, the CDR3 totals 17 amino acids. CDR3 residues: CASSKVGAGSSGNTIYF.

The rearrangement joins TRBV5-4 to TRBJ2-3; TRBD2 matches at 12 bases. V shed 4 bases and J 0 bases; nucleotides not matched to a gene: 9. The CDR3 spans 18 residues. Germline loops: CDR1 SGHNT, CDR2 YYREEE (reference sequence). CDR3 in DNA: TGTGCCAGCAGCCCAGGACTAGCGGGGCGATCTAGCACAGATACGCAGTATTTT. Protein product: CASSPGLAGRSSTDTQYF.

This chain connects TRBV7-2 to TRBJ2-5; tentative D call: TRBD2 (7 bases). V lost 1 base and J lost 4, with 13 bases in between. The CDR3 has 15 amino acids. The V gene's germline CDR1 is SGHTA and CDR2 FQGNSA. This CDR3 reads CASSLGGGPRETQYF. CDR3 sequence (DNA): TGTGCCAGCAGCTTAGGGGGGGGGCCGAGAGAGACCCAGTACTTC.

This clonotype has just a few counts. The chain combines TRBV20-1 with TRBJ2-5; 9 positions match TRBD1. This CDR3 has 12 amino acids. Germline V gene lookup returns CDR1 DFQATT and CDR2 SNEGSKA (reference sequence). Losses at the gene ends were 6 bases for V and 3 bases for J; bases not matched to a gene: 2. The CDR3 DNA reads TGCAGTGCACGGACAGGGGAAGAGACCCAGTACTTC. Residues: CSARTGEETQYF.